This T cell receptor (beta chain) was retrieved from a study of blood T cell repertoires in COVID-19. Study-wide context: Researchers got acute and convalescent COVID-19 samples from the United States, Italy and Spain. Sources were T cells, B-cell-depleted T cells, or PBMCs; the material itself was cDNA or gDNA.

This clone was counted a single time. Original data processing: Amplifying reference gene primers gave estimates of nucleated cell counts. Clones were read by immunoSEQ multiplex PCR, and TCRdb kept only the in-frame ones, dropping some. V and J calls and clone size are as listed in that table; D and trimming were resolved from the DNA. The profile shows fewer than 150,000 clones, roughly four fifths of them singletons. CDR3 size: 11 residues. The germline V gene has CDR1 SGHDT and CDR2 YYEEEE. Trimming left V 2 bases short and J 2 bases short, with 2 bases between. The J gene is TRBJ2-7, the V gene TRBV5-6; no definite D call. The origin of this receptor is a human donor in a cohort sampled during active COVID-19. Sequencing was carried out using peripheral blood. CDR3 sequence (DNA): TGTGCCAGCAGCTTCGCCTACGAGCAGTACTTC. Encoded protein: CASSFAYEQYF.